What follows are 32 T cell receptor beta chains derived from one specimen sequenced in a study of cytomegalovirus exposure and HLA in healthy donors. This PCR relied on a set of 60 Vbeta primers and 13 Jbeta primers. Profiled with immunoSEQ multiplex PCR; TCRdb holds only in-frame clones, not every one. The data contain roughly 180,000 clones, about four fifths of them singletons. The sequenced sample consisted of PBMCs. The receptors here all came from a female donor in good health and CMV-seronegative.

This chain links TRBV28 with TRBJ1-1; possible D gene TRBD1, 5 bases. The CDR3 extends over 14 amino acids. CDR1 is MDHEN, CDR2 SYDVKM, per germline. V shed 8 bases and J shed 0 bases, with 13 bases lying between them. CDR3 DNA sequence: TGTGCCAGCTCTCAGGGTCCTTTGAACACTGAAGCTTTCTTT. This codes for CASSQGPLNTEAFF.

The CDR3 spells CAVSGQGNEKLFF. The CDR3 region has the DNA TGTGCCGTTTCGGGACAGGGAAATGAAAAACTGTTTTTT. The rearrangement links TRBV21-1 to TRBJ1-4; TRBD1 reflects the table's D call only, with no check against the DNA. TRBV21-1 represents a pseudogene. This CDR3 is 13 amino acids long.

CDR3 region: CASSSQGYEQYF. The CDR3 DNA reads as TGCGCCAGCAGCTCACAGGGCTACGAGCAGTACTTC. The chain uses TRBV5-1 and TRBJ2-7, with D maybe TRBD1 (6 bases). The germline CDR1 and CDR2 sequences are SGHRS and YFSETQ. The CDR3 covers 12 residues. V lost 3 bases and J 3 bases, leaving 7 bases between the germline ends.

The chain uses TRBV5-6 and TRBJ1-1; tentative D call: TRBD1 (6 bases). The CDR3 length is 14 residues. CDR1 SGHDT and CDR2 YYEEEE come from the germline V gene. V gave up 4 bases and J gave up 1 base, with 11 bases separating them. Here the CDR3 DNA reads TGTGCCAGCAGCCGGGGGGGCGGGAACACTGAAGCTTTCTTT. Translation gives CASSRGGGNTEAFF.

The chain recombines TRBV5-6 with TRBJ2-7; TRBD1 might be the D (6 bases). In germline, CDR1 is SGHDT, CDR2 YYEEEE. V lost 1 base and J lost 6, with 14 bases in between. The length of the CDR3 is 14 residues. This CDR3 reads CASSLQGSSGEQYF. Written as DNA, the CDR3 is TGTGCCAGCAGCTTGCAGGGGTCGAGTGGCGAGCAGTACTTC.

The chain is built from TRBV27 and TRBJ2-3, with D tentatively TRBD1 (6 bases). Germline assignment: CDR1 MNHEY and CDR2 SMNVEV (reference sequence). With 5 bases removed from V and 4 bases from J, the gap between germline ends came to 16 bases. This CDR3 comprises 15 residues. The CDR3 bases are TGTGCCAGCAGTCCTCTCCCCAGGGGCCCAGATACGCAGTATTTT. Translated: CASSPLPRGPDTQYF.

The V gene is TRBV7-9, the J gene TRBJ1-1; no clear D gene. The ends were cut back, 7 bases at V and 1 base at J, with 28 bases in the middle. The germline V gene has CDR1 SEHNR and CDR2 FQNEAQ (reference sequence). The CDR3 is 19 residues long. The DNA of the CDR3 is TGTGCCAGCAAAGCCCCCCCGGTCGGAGGCGTGTTGAGGAACACTGAAGCTTTCTTT. Translated: CASKAPPVGGVLRNTEAFF.

Only a few counts were recorded for this clone. The rearrangement joins TRBV6-1 to TRBJ2-1; TRBD1 agrees at 9 bases. Trimming cost V 2 bases and J 7 bases; bases outside gene matches: 12. The CDR3 is 17 amino acids. Per germline, CDR1 MNHNS and CDR2 SASEGT. The CDR3 DNA follows: TGTGCCAGCAGTGAATATCCAATGTGGGACAGGGCAAATGAGCAGTTCTTC. Protein: CASSEYPMWDRANEQFF.

This clone has only a few counts. This chain uses TRBV4-2 with TRBJ2-4; 9 bases are a match to TRBD2. The CDR3 runs to 19 residues. The germline V gene has CDR1 LGHNA and CDR2 YNFKEQ. Trimming cost V 4 bases and J 0 bases; bases outside gene matches: 13. The CDR3 sequence: CASSRAEASGALAKNIQYF. The CDR3 nucleotides read TGTGCCAGCAGCCGAGCTGAGGCTAGCGGGGCGTTAGCCAAAAACATTCAGTACTTC.

The chain has TRBV11-2 and TRBJ2-3, with D hard to call. From germline, CDR1 is SGHAT and CDR2 FQNNGV. This CDR3 spans 15 amino acids. V was pared by 1 base and J by 2 bases, with 10 bases between. In nucleotides, the CDR3 is TGTGCCAGCAGCTTAGTTTCCAGATTCACAGATACGCAGTATTTT. It yields the protein CASSLVSRFTDTQYF. Full variable domain (rest looked up from reference TRBV11-2 and TRBJ2-3): EAGVAQSPRYKIIEKRQSVAFWCNPISGHATLYWYQQILGQGPKLLIQFQNNGVVDDSQLPKDRFSAERLKGVDSTLKIQPAKLEDSAVYLCASSLVSRFTDTQYFGPGTRLTVL.

The CDR3 reads CASSSGGHGQPQHF. CDR3 nucleotide sequence: TGTGCCAGCAGCTCGGGGGGGCATGGTCAGCCCCAGCATTTT. V and J are TRBV5-6 and TRBJ1-5; D may be TRBD1 (6 bases). Germline CDR1 is SGHDT and CDR2 is YYEEEE. The length of the CDR3 is 14 residues. V gave up 3 bases and J gave up 6 bases, with 13 bases separating them.

This clone was observed a few times. V and J are TRBV19 and TRBJ1-4; weak D call: TRBD1 (5 bases). The V and J ends lost 10 bases and 1 base respectively, with 16 bases between them. This CDR3 spans 15 amino acids. Germline values: CDR1 LNHDA, CDR2 SQIVND (reference sequence). The CDR3 spells CATQGGDGTNEKLFF. CDR3 DNA: TGTGCCACCCAGGGAGGGGATGGAACTAATGAAAAACTGTTTTTT. Variable domain in full (rest from reference TRBV19 and TRBJ1-4): DGGITQSPKYLFRKEGQNVTLSCEQNLNHDAMYWYRQDPGQGLRLIYYSQIVNDFQKGDIAEGYSVSREKKESFPLTVTSAQKNPTAFYLCATQGGDGTNEKLFFGSGTQLSVL.

In regard to this clone: Other DNA sequences in this specimen translate into the identical CDR3. The rearrangement links TRBV6-6 to TRBJ2-7; TRBD2 is a possible D gene (5 bases). This CDR3 has 14 amino acids. Between the trimmed V and J ends, which lost 0 bases and 1 base, there was a span of 7 bases. Germline loops: CDR1 MNHNY, CDR2 SVGAGI (reference sequence). The CDR3 loop is CASSYSGSSYEQYF. The CDR3 DNA reads TGTGCCAGCAGTTACTCGGGGAGTTCCTACGAGCAGTACTTC.

In its sample, this clone was seen a few times. V and J are TRBV30 and TRBJ2-2; D gene uncertain. Trimming left V 1 base short and J 3 bases short, with 9 bases between. CDR1 GTSNPN and CDR2 SVGIG come from the germline V gene (reference sequence). The CDR3 extends over 14 amino acids. The CDR3 reads CAWSAGPYTGELFF. CDR3 bases: TGTGCCTGGAGTGCGGGTCCCTACACCGGGGAGCTGTTTTTT.

The chain uses TRBV25-1 and TRBJ1-2, with D unclear. The CDR3 sequence is 15 residues long. CDR1 and CDR2 from the germline V gene are MGHDK and SYGVNS. With 5 bases removed from V and 2 bases from J, the gap between germline ends came to 15 bases. The CDR3 loop is CASSLSSAANYGYTF. DNA for the CDR3: TGTGCCAGCAGTCTATCCAGCGCCGCGAACTATGGCTACACCTTC.

There are a few counts of this clone. The V call is TRBV18, the J call TRBJ1-1, with unresolved D. The CDR3 spans 13 residues. The V and J ends lost 4 bases and 1 base respectively, with 7 bases between them. Germline CDR1 and CDR2: KGHSH and LQKENI. The CDR3 is CASSLQSNTEAFF. The CDR3 coding sequence is TGTGCCAGCTCACTCCAGTCGAACACTGAAGCTTTCTTT.

V usage is TRBV2 and J usage is TRBJ1-6; 8 positions agree with TRBD1. CDR3 length: 14 residues. With V trimmed by 6 bases and J by 7 bases, 5 bases remained unmatched. Germline V gene data show CDR1 as SNHLY and CDR2 as FYNNEI. The CDR3, as DNA: TGTGCCAGCAGGGAGGACAGGGACAATTCACCCCTCCACTTT. Protein sequence: CASREDRDNSPLHF.

This chain connects TRBV7-2 to TRBJ2-1; 8 bases align to TRBD2. The CDR3 covers 14 residues. Germline CDR1 is SGHTA and CDR2 is FQGNSA. J was trimmed by 9 bases and V by 1 base; bases with no gene match: 5. CDR3 coding DNA: TGTGCCAGCAGCTTAGGACTAGCGTCAGGTGAGCAGTTCTTC. It codes for CASSLGLASGEQFF.

The genes are TRBV2 and TRBJ2-7, with a tentative D call TRBD1 (6 bases). V was clipped by 0 bases and J by 1 base, with 10 bases between them. This CDR3 has 15 residues. Germline V gene sequence: CDR1 SNHLY, CDR2 FYNNEI. The CDR3 nucleotides read TGTGCCAGCAGTGAAGCCAGGACAGCATCCTACGAGCAGTACTTC. Its translation: CASSEARTASYEQYF.

J is TRBJ1-1 and V is TRBV5-1; 8 nucleotides match TRBD1. The CDR3 extends over 14 amino acids. Trimming removed 4 bases from V and 6 bases from J; junction bases left unmatched: 8. Germline lookup yields CDR1 SGHRS and CDR2 YFSETQ. Here the CDR3 reads CASSPRTGKAEAFF. As DNA, the CDR3 is TGCGCCAGCAGCCCCCGGACAGGGAAGGCTGAAGCTTTCTTT.

The J gene is TRBJ2-1, the V gene TRBV9; no reliable D call. Germline V gene lookup returns CDR1 SGDLS and CDR2 YYNGEE. The CDR3 consists of 15 residues. Trimming cost V 1 base and J 8 bases, with 16 bases left between them. DNA of the CDR3: TGTGCCAGCAGCGTACACGGAGACCCCTGGGATGAGCAGTTCTTC. It yields the protein CASSVHGDPWDEQFF.

The chain employs TRBV7-9 and TRBJ1-1; 7 nucleotides match TRBD1. The ends lost 6 bases at V and 11 bases at J; junction bases unmatched: 9. This CDR3 is 12 amino acids long. Per germline, CDR1 SEHNR and CDR2 FQNEAQ (reference sequence). The CDR3 loop is CASSRGQLRAFF. CDR3 coding DNA: TGTGCCAGCAGTCGGGGACAGCTGAGGGCTTTCTTT.

This clone was observed a handful of times. This chain uses TRBV29-1 with TRBJ2-3; a weak D match, TRBD2 (5 bases). Trimming shortened V by 6 bases and J by 10 bases, and 14 bases separated the two germline ends. In germline, CDR1 is SQVTM, CDR2 ANQGSEA. This CDR3 is built from 11 residues. In nucleotides, the CDR3 is TGCAGCGTCCCCGCGGAGGCGGCGCAGTATTTT. It codes for CSVPAEAAQYF.

This chain uses TRBV15 with TRBJ1-5; 10 nucleotides align to TRBD1. The germline gives CDR1 LNHNV, CDR2 YYDKDF (reference sequence). With 0 bases clipped from V and 2 bases from J, the junction kept 1 base outside the gene matches. This CDR3 region has 16 residues. DNA of the CDR3: TGTGCCACCAGCAGAGATGGGACAGGGGGCAATCAGCCCCAGCATTTT. Residues: CATSRDGTGGNQPQHF.

The chain couples TRBV25-1 to TRBJ1-5, with a tentative D call TRBD1 (5 bases). The CDR3 loop spans 14 amino acids. The germline gives CDR1 MGHDK, CDR2 SYGVNS. Trimming left V 1 base short and J 4 bases short, with 8 bases between. This CDR3 reads CASSEWGGNQPQHF. The CDR3 coding sequence is TGTGCCAGCAGTGAATGGGGGGGGAATCAGCCCCAGCATTTT.

The V call is TRBV28, the J call TRBJ1-5, with TRBD1 matching over 7 bases. The V and J ends lost 2 bases and 0 bases, in that order; junction bases with no gene match: 1. The CDR3 runs to 15 residues. Germline-derived CDR1 and CDR2 are MDHEN and SYDVKM. The CDR3 protein is CASSLGTASNQPQHF. The CDR3 DNA reads as TGTGCCAGCAGTTTAGGGACAGCTAGCAATCAGCCCCAGCATTTT.

The chain recombines TRBV6-1 with TRBJ2-1; possible D gene TRBD2, 6 bases. V shed 2 bases and J shed 1 base, with 9 bases lying between them. CDR1 is MNHNS, CDR2 SASEGT, per germline. This CDR3 spans 15 amino acids. The CDR3 DNA reads TGTGCCAGCAGTGAATTAGCGGTATCCTACAATGAGCAGTTCTTC. It encodes CASSELAVSYNEQFF.

The chain employs TRBV11-3 and TRBJ2-3; possibly TRBD1 for D (6 bases). This CDR3 is 15 amino acids long. V lost 3 bases and J lost 0, with 10 bases in between. Germline V CDR1 and CDR2: SGHNT, YENEEA. This chain's CDR3 is CASSFDGTSTDTQYF. The CDR3 coding sequence is TGTGCCAGCAGCTTTGACGGGACAAGCACAGATACGCAGTATTTT.

This sequence joins TRBV6-1 and TRBJ2-7; no clear D. The CDR3 totals 14 residues. Germline V gene lookup returns CDR1 MNHNS and CDR2 SASEGT. V lost 2 bases to trimming and J lost 5 bases, with 13 bases between them. The CDR3 spells CASSESAGTHEQYF. The CDR3 coding sequence is TGTGCCAGCAGTGAATCGGCAGGCACCCACGAGCAGTACTTC.

The genes are TRBV2 and TRBJ2-7; 7 positions agree with TRBD2. J lost 3 bases, V lost 8 bases, and 7 bases had no gene match. This CDR3 has 13 amino acids. Looked up from germline, CDR1 is SNHLY and CDR2 is FYNNEI. The CDR3 bases are TGTGCCAGCGGGGGGGACGGGAACTACGAGCAGTACTTC. It encodes CASGGDGNYEQYF.

The V and J genes are TRBV4-1 and TRBJ1-2; D gene uncertain. The CDR3 totals 12 residues. The V gene's germline CDR1 is MGHRA and CDR2 YSYEKL. The germline V and J ends were trimmed by 4 bases and 0 bases, with 3 bases remaining between them. CDR3 bases: TGCGCCAGCAGCCTTACTAACTATGGCTACACCTTC. This gives the protein CASSLTNYGYTF.

This rearrangement joins TRBV28 to TRBJ2-3; 7 bases line up with TRBD1. This CDR3 is built from 14 residues. CDR1 is MDHEN and CDR2 is SYDVKM in the germline V gene. V shed 7 bases, J shed 4 bases, and the junction held 8 bases outside the gene matches. The CDR3 here is CASTPSGTADTQYF. Written as DNA, the CDR3 is TGTGCCAGCACACCCTCTGGGACAGCAGATACGCAGTATTTT.